The clone carrying this TCR beta chain has just a few counts. As yet, its antigen is unknown. V was pared by 4 bases and J by 2 bases, with 6 bases between. There are 14 residues in the CDR3. Germline loops: CDR1 SNHLY, CDR2 FYNNEI. These data come from a study of regulatory T cells in long-lasting Graves disease. Study-wide background: Graves' patients diagnosed newly had used antithyroid drugs under 3 months.

Study-wide findings and caveats: Thyroid tissue was not studied; only peripheral blood was. There were preferences for TRBV28, TRBJ1-2 and TRBJ2-5 in persistent disease.

Libraries of TCR beta came from iRepertoire HTBI primers plus Arm-PCR of CDR3 regions. TCRdb itself ran the multiplex PCR reads through MiXCR, one entry per CDR3 protein. The repertoire holds approximately 440,000 distinct CDR3 sequences, with around 16% as singletons. Sample time point: newly diagnosed GD, antithyroid drugs for less than 3 months. After RNA was extracted from PBMCs, the TCR library was made from it. The same sample was also studied in work on T cells in Graves' hyperthyroidism and ophthalmopathy. Per that paper: The study defined stable Graves' hyperthyroidism as no ophthalmopathy progression within 18 months.

The rearrangement joins TRBV2 to TRBJ2-6; no reliable D call. The sequenced sample was peripheral blood mononuclear cells (PBMCs), obtained at new diagnosis, from a patient treated with antithyroid drugs. The sequence derives from a man aged 40-55 years with Graves disease. CDR3 DNA sequence: TGTGCCAGCAGTGGTTTTACTGGGGCCAACGTCCTGACTTTC. Translating it yields CASSGFTGANVLTF.